Shown below are 29 T cell receptor beta chains from a single sample sequenced in a study of blood T cell repertoires in COVID-19. Here immunoSEQ multiplex PCR was the method, and the copy in TCRdb shows in-frame clones only, minus some. This sample has roughly 190,000 clones, with approximately 80% found just once. The sequenced sample consisted of peripheral blood. The receptors here all came from a woman between 35 and 50 years old with COVID-19, enrolled during active disease.

The chain links TRBV15 to TRBJ1-6; no firm D call. V was clipped by 1 base and J by 0 bases, with 10 bases between them. Germline CDR1 is LNHNV and CDR2 is YYDKDF (reference sequence). The CDR3 extends over 17 amino acids. CDR3 sequence: CATSRGYPSSYNSPLHF. DNA of the CDR3: TGTGCCACCAGCAGAGGTTATCCTAGCTCCTATAATTCACCCCTCCACTTT.

This chain uses TRBV15 with TRBJ1-6, with a weak D call TRBD1 (5 bases). Per germline, CDR1 LNHNV and CDR2 YYDKDF (reference sequence). Trimming took 4 bases from V and 14 from J, leaving 15 bases between them. This CDR3 is built from 13 residues. Here the CDR3 reads CATSNAGIESLHF. Here the CDR3 DNA reads TGTGCCACCAGCAACGCAGGGATAGAATCCCTCCACTTT.

This clone was picked up a small number of times. The chain couples TRBV19 to TRBJ2-7; 9 positions agree with TRBD1. With V trimmed by 5 bases and J by 6 bases, 11 bases remained unmatched. Germline assignment: CDR1 LNHDA and CDR2 SQIVND (reference sequence). The CDR3 spans 15 residues. DNA for the CDR3: TGTGCCAGTAGTCGACCCGGGACAGGGACCTTCGAGCAGTACTTC. Translating it yields CASSRPGTGTFEQYF.

The chain has TRBV2 and TRBJ2-7; a possible D gene is TRBD2 (5 bases). V was clipped by 4 bases and J by 6 bases, with 13 bases between them. Germline CDR1 and CDR2: SNHLY and FYNNEI. CDR3 length equals 13 residues. The CDR3 bases are TGTGCCAGCAGTGTAGAAGGCGGAGGCGAGCAGTACGTC. This sequence encodes CASSVEGGGEQYV.

This rearrangement joins TRBV19 to TRBJ1-4; no clear D gene. CDR1 and CDR2 from the germline V gene are LNHDA and SQIVND (reference sequence). This CDR3 contains 16 residues. V shed 4 bases and J shed 0 bases, with 12 bases lying between them. The CDR3 protein is CASSRYNRATNEKLFF. The CDR3, as DNA: TGTGCCAGTAGTAGATACAACAGAGCAACTAATGAAAAACTGTTTTTT.

V gene TRBV4-1 combines with J gene TRBJ1-1; TRBD1 is a possible D gene (5 bases). Looked up from germline, CDR1 is MGHRA and CDR2 is YSYEKL. This CDR3 spans 14 amino acids. V gave up 4 bases and J gave up 5 bases, with 14 bases separating them. CDR3 coding DNA: TGCGCCAGCAGCCCCCCGGGGGGATATACTGAAGCTTTCTTT. As protein: CASSPPGGYTEAFF.

The rearrangement links TRBV5-1 to TRBJ2-3; D uncertain. This CDR3 contains 13 residues. V was cut by 4 bases and J by 2 bases, with 8 bases left in between. Germline V CDR1 and CDR2: SGHRS, YFSETQ. This chain's CDR3 is CASSQKLTDTQYF. DNA of the CDR3: TGCGCCAGCAGCCAAAAGCTCACAGATACGCAGTATTTT.

This rearrangement joins TRBV27 to TRBJ2-7, with a weak D call TRBD2 (5 bases). V lost 5 bases, J lost 3 bases, and 17 bases lay in between. CDR1 MNHEY and CDR2 SMNVEV come from the germline V gene (reference sequence). The CDR3 contains 15 residues. This chain's CDR3 is CASSTLGGIFYEQYF. CDR3 nucleotide sequence: TGTGCCAGCAGTACCCTAGGAGGAATATTCTACGAGCAGTACTTC.

The CDR3 here is CASSPEEGNEQFF. The CDR3 bases are TGTGCCAGCTCACCGGAGGAGGGCAATGAGCAGTTCTTC. The rearrangement uses TRBV18 and TRBJ2-1, with TRBD2 as a possible D gene (6 bases). Germline values: CDR1 KGHSH, CDR2 LQKENI. CDR3 length: 13 residues. The germline V and J ends were trimmed by 3 bases and 6 bases, with 9 bases remaining between them.

The chain couples TRBV19 to TRBJ2-1, with 10 bases aligning to TRBD2. CDR1 is LNHDA, CDR2 SQIVND, per germline (reference sequence). The CDR3 consists of 15 residues. V shed 4 bases and J 2 bases; nucleotides not matched to a gene: 2. CDR3 sequence (DNA): TGTGCCAGTAGTAGTAGCGGGGGGCCCTACAATGAGCAGTTCTTC. It codes for CASSSSGGPYNEQFF.

The rearrangement links TRBV4-1 to TRBJ1-5; 7 nucleotides agree with TRBD1. V lost 1 base, J lost 4 bases, and 4 bases stayed unmatched. The V gene's germline CDR1 is MGHRA and CDR2 YSYEKL. This CDR3 comprises 15 residues. In nucleotides, the CDR3 is TGCGCCAGCAGCCAAGTAGGGACAGATAATCAGCCCCAGCATTTT. Its translation: CASSQVGTDNQPQHF.

A single count supports this clone. V is TRBV3-1 (or the pseudogene TRBV3-2) and J is TRBJ2-1, with TRBD1 as a possible D gene (6 bases). The germline gives CDR1 LGHDT, CDR2 YNNKEL (reference sequence). The CDR3 is 15 residues long. Trimming pared 2 bases from V and 13 bases from J, leaving 21 bases between. This CDR3 is CASSQLTGLGENQFF. The DNA for the CDR3 is TGTGCCAGCAGCCAACTAACAGGGTTGGGGGAGAACCAGTTCTTC.

The rearrangement uses TRBV5-4 and TRBJ1-2; D possibly corresponds to TRBD1 (6 bases). Trimming took 4 bases from V and 8 from J, leaving 15 bases between them. The germline gives CDR1 SGHNT, CDR2 YYREEE (reference sequence). This CDR3 has 13 amino acids. The CDR3 loop is CASSPRGRRGYTF. For the CDR3, the DNA is TGTGCCAGCAGCCCCAGGGGCCGAAGGGGCTACACCTTC.

V and J are TRBV24-1 and TRBJ2-1; weak D call: TRBD1 (5 bases). Germline V lookup: CDR1 KGHDR, CDR2 SFDVKD. The CDR3 length is 12 residues. V gave up 10 bases and J gave up 4 bases, with 10 bases separating them. CDR3 sequence: CATQGSYNEQFF. The CDR3 DNA sequence: TGTGCCACTCAGGGCTCTTACAATGAGCAGTTCTTC.

The V gene is TRBV29-1, the J gene TRBJ2-3; TRBD1 aligns across 7 bases. V was clipped by 4 bases and J by 1 base; unmatched bases: 8. The CDR3 runs 15 residues. Germline V gene lookup returns CDR1 SQVTM and CDR2 ANQGSEA. The CDR3 is CSVASIGGRTDTQYF. The CDR3 DNA follows: TGCAGCGTTGCGAGTATAGGGGGCCGCACAGATACGCAGTATTTT.

The chain is built from TRBV30 and TRBJ2-6; tentative D call: TRBD2 (7 bases). The CDR3 has 20 residues. CDR1 GTSNPN and CDR2 SVGIG come from the germline V gene (reference sequence). Trimming shortened V by 3 bases and J by 0 bases, and 24 bases separated the two germline ends. The CDR3 loop reads CAWRDRGRGPLLSGANVLTF. The DNA for the CDR3 is TGTGCCTGGAGGGATCGGGGGCGGGGGCCCCTCCTCTCTGGGGCCAACGTCCTGACTTTC.

The chain carries TRBV7-3 and TRBJ2-1; tentative D call: TRBD2 (5 bases). The V and J ends lost 1 base and 6 bases respectively, with 10 bases between them. The CDR3 runs to 14 residues. CDR1 SGHTA and CDR2 FQGTGA come from the germline V gene. The CDR3: CASSLNGVRNEQFF. CDR3 nucleotides: TGTGCCAGCAGCTTAAACGGGGTTCGCAATGAGCAGTTCTTC.

The V gene is TRBV5-1, the J gene TRBJ1-2; 10 nucleotides match TRBD1. CDR1 and CDR2 (germline): SGHRS, YFSETQ. The CDR3 contains 13 residues. V lost 4 bases and J lost 7; bases outside the gene matches: 4. The CDR3 loop reads CASSAGTGVGYTF. CDR3 bases: TGCGCCAGCAGCGCCGGGACAGGGGTTGGCTACACCTTC.

In this sample, this clone turned up a few times. This rearrangement joins TRBV30 to TRBJ2-6; 8 bases map to TRBD1. The CDR3 sequence is 16 residues long. The trim removed 7 bases at V and 0 bases at J, leaving 8 bases unmatched. The germline V gene has CDR1 GTSNPN and CDR2 SVGIG (reference sequence). This CDR3 reads CAYLGTGVSGANVLTF. The DNA for the CDR3 is TGTGCCTACCTAGGGACAGGAGTCTCTGGGGCCAACGTCCTGACTTTC.

A few counts support this clone. This sequence joins TRBV25-1 and TRBJ1-4, with 10 positions matching TRBD1. This CDR3 region has 14 residues. After removal of 7 bases from V and 7 bases from J, the junction contained 6 bases not matched to a gene. The germline CDR1 and CDR2 sequences are MGHDK and SYGVNS. The CDR3 loop reads CASTRTGGSEKLFF. The CDR3 DNA reads TGTGCCAGCACCAGGACAGGGGGGAGTGAAAAACTGTTTTTT.

The CDR3 DNA is TGTGCCAGCAGCCGTGTCGGGACAGATGGCTACACCTTC. This sequence encodes CASSRVGTDGYTF. The gene calls are TRBV5-6 and TRBJ1-2, with 7 bases lining up with TRBD1. The CDR3 is 13 amino acids. Germline V lookup: CDR1 SGHDT, CDR2 YYEEEE. The V and J ends lost 4 bases and 6 bases, in that order; junction bases with no gene match: 6. The full variable domain, with the rest looked up from reference TRBV5-6 and TRBJ1-2, is DAGVTQSPTHLIKTRGQQVTLRCSPKSGHDTVSWYQQALGQGPQFIFQYYEEEERQRGNFPDRFSGHQFPNYSSELNVNALLLGDSALYLCASSRVGTDGYTFGSGTRLTVV.

This clone is a singleton in its sample. This rearrangement joins TRBV11-2 to TRBJ2-7; no clear D gene. The V end was cut by 5 bases, the J end by 1 base, with 3 bases between. Per the germline V gene, CDR1 is SGHAT and CDR2 is FQNNGV. The CDR3 is made up of 11 amino acids. The CDR3 nucleotides read TGTGCCAGCAGCCCATCCTACGAGCAGTACTTC. Translating gives CASSPSYEQYF. Supplemented by reference TRBV11-2 and TRBJ2-7, the full variable domain reads EAGVAQSPRYKIIEKRQSVAFWCNPISGHATLYWYQQILGQGPKLLIQFQNNGVVDDSQLPKDRFSAERLKGVDSTLKIQPAKLEDSAVYLCASSPSYEQYFGPGTRLTVT.

This clone has just a few counts. The rearrangement uses TRBV7-2 and TRBJ2-7; 9 nucleotides line up with TRBD2. The CDR3 consists of 16 residues. V shed 4 bases and J 7 bases; nucleotides not matched to a gene: 14. Germline lookup yields CDR1 SGHTA and CDR2 FQGNSA. The CDR3 coding sequence is TGTGCCAGCAGCTCCTTCCCGCGGGAGGGAGATAAAGAGCAGTACTTC. Its protein is CASSSFPREGDKEQYF.

The rearrangement uses TRBV6-1 and TRBJ1-2; tentatively, D is TRBD1 (6 bases). CDR1 and CDR2 (germline): MNHNS, SASEGT. V was pared by 3 bases and J by 6 bases, with 20 bases between. CDR3 length: 16 amino acids. CDR3 sequence reads: CASSDRGLGRGDGYTF. CDR3 nucleotide sequence: TGTGCCAGCAGTGACAGGGGTTTGGGGCGAGGGGATGGCTACACCTTC.

This clone was detected only once. CDR3 amino acids: CASQLRGEGNEQFF. CDR3 nucleotides: TGTGCCAGCCAGCTCAGGGGCGAAGGGAATGAGCAGTTCTTC. The rearrangement uses TRBV25-1 and TRBJ2-1, with a weak D call TRBD1 (6 bases). This CDR3 is 14 amino acids long. Germline lookup yields CDR1 MGHDK and CDR2 SYGVNS. V was shortened by 8 bases and J by 7 bases, with 18 bases between the two germline ends.

This chain connects TRBV6-5 to TRBJ1-1, with 7 bases that match TRBD1. Trimming at V came to 5 bases and at J to 2 bases, leaving 8 bases not matched to a gene. The CDR3 sequence is 15 residues long. Germline assignment: CDR1 MNHEY and CDR2 SVGAGI. The chain's CDR3 is CASSPRGGGNTEAFF. The CDR3, as DNA: TGTGCCAGCAGTCCTCGCGGAGGGGGCAACACTGAAGCTTTCTTT.

The chain carries TRBV7-9 and TRBJ1-3; D remains unclear. The CDR3 has 12 amino acids. Trimming left V 5 bases short and J 8 bases short, with 10 bases between. Germline values: CDR1 SEHNR, CDR2 FQNEAQ (reference sequence). CDR3 nucleotides: TGTGCCAGCAGCCCGGGAGTAGACACCATATATTTT. It encodes CASSPGVDTIYF.

This sequence joins TRBV4-1 and TRBJ2-5; TRBD1 matches at 8 bases. The CDR3 totals 18 residues. Looked up from germline, CDR1 is MGHRA and CDR2 is YSYEKL. The J segment lost 5 bases and the V segment lost 4 bases, leaving 18 bases of the junction unmatched. The CDR3 reads CASSPRVGVRGRWETQYF. The CDR3 nucleotides read TGCGCCAGCAGCCCCCGGGTGGGGGTCAGGGGGCGTTGGGAGACCCAGTACTTC.

The sample holds a few counts of this clone. The chain has TRBV30 and TRBJ1-5; TRBD1 matches at 10 bases. This CDR3 has 14 amino acids. Germline V CDR1 and CDR2: GTSNPN, SVGIG (reference sequence). The ends lost 1 base at V and 6 bases at J; junction bases unmatched: 3. CDR3: CAWSGTGGGQPQHF. The CDR3 DNA reads TGTGCCTGGAGTGGGACAGGGGGAGGTCAGCCCCAGCATTTT.